What follows are 29 T cell receptor beta chains derived from one specimen sequenced in a study of CD4 T cells in relation to SARS-CoV-2 and coronaviruses. This table comes from immunoSEQ multiplex PCR, and its TCRdb copy is limited to in-frame clones, with some not included. The sample holds some 30,000 clones; about three quarters are singletons and the top ten take 16%. CD4+ T cells from unexposed donors were obtained before the COVID-19 pandemic (2011-2018). After ten to eleven days of culture, CD4+ T cells were isolated. Their specific antigens are unknown. The sample was CD4+ T cells from PBMCs, cultured in vitro. The receptors shown here come from a human donor in good health.

Within the sample, this clone is medium-sized (0.01 to 0.1%). The V and J genes are TRBV2 and TRBJ2-5; 9 bases fit TRBD1. Germline V gene data show CDR1 as SNHLY and CDR2 as FYNNEI. CDR3 size: 15 residues. Losses at the gene ends were 6 bases for V and 2 bases for J; bases not matched to a gene: 7. The DNA for the CDR3 is TGTGCCAGCAGGACGGACAGGGGAGGACAAGAGACCCAGTACTTC. Translation: CASRTDRGGQETQYF.

The chain has TRBV7-2 and TRBJ1-1; TRBD1 aligns across 7 bases. Losses at the gene ends were 0 bases for V and 0 bases for J; bases not matched to a gene: 4. CDR1 SGHTA and CDR2 FQGNSA come from the germline V gene. The CDR3 totals 16 residues. The CDR3 protein is CASSLAAGGLNTEAFF. The CDR3 nucleotides are TGTGCCAGCAGCTTAGCGGCAGGGGGTTTGAACACTGAAGCTTTCTTT.

This clone appeared once. The chain employs TRBV6-6 and TRBJ2-7; TRBD1 or TRBD2 may be the D gene (5 bases each). CDR1 and CDR2 (germline): MNHNY, SVGAGI (reference sequence). V was shortened by 6 bases and J by 5 bases, with 14 bases between the two germline ends. This CDR3 has 13 amino acids. CDR3 sequence: CASSPGAGNEQYF. DNA for the CDR3: TGTGCCAGCAGCCCCGGGGCAGGGAACGAGCAGTACTTC.

The chain employs TRBV5-1 and TRBJ2-5; D ambiguous. This CDR3 is 15 amino acids long. The V end lost 2 bases, the J end lost 0 bases, and 11 bases lay between the germline ends. From germline, CDR1 is SGHRS and CDR2 YFSETQ. CDR3 coding DNA: TGCGCCAGCAGCTTAGGCGGATACAACCAAGAGACCCAGTACTTC. It translates to CASSLGGYNQETQYF.

V usage is TRBV14 and J usage is TRBJ2-1, with 10 bases aligning to TRBD2. Germline V gives CDR1 SGHDN, CDR2 FVKESK. The CDR3 consists of 16 residues. Unmatched junction bases numbered 8, after V lost 1 base and J lost 8 bases. CDR3 protein: CASSQGELAGVHEQFF. CDR3 nucleotides: TGTGCCAGCAGCCAAGGTGAGCTAGCGGGAGTCCATGAGCAGTTCTTC. Full variable domain (remainder filled in from reference TRBV14 and TRBJ2-1): EAGVTQFPSHSVIEKGQTVTLRCDPISGHDNLYWYRRVMGKEIKFLLHFVKESKQDESGMPNNRFLAERTGGTYSTLKVQPAELEDSGVYFCASSQGELAGVHEQFFGPGTRLTVL.

The chain is built from TRBV21-1 and TRBJ2-7. TRBV21-1 is a pseudogene. The CDR3 is made up of 14 amino acids. CDR3 sequence (DNA): TGTGCCAGCAGCACTGCGGACGGTTCCTACGAGCAGTACTTC. This translates into CASSTADGSYEQYF.

This clone was picked up one time. This chain uses TRBV5-1 with TRBJ2-7; TRBD2 matches at 13 bases. With 6 bases clipped from V and 5 bases from J, the junction kept 8 bases outside the gene matches. Germline V gives CDR1 SGHRS, CDR2 YFSETQ. The CDR3 sequence is 15 residues long. The CDR3 sequence is CASTLTGLAGNEQYF. CDR3 DNA sequence: TGCGCCAGCACTTTGACGGGACTAGCGGGAAACGAGCAGTACTTC.

This chain connects TRBV4-3 to TRBJ2-3, with 8 bases matching TRBD1. This CDR3 region has 16 residues. V was pared by 1 base and J by 1 base, with 4 bases of the junction left unmatched. From germline, CDR1 is LGHNA and CDR2 YSLEER. The CDR3 region is CASSQVDRGGTDTQYF. Here the CDR3 DNA reads TGCGCCAGCAGCCAAGTCGACAGGGGCGGCACAGATACGCAGTATTTT.

The chain carries TRBV19 and TRBJ2-3; tentatively, D is TRBD1 (6 bases). Between the trimmed V and J ends, which lost 3 bases and 3 bases, there was a span of 7 bases. The CDR3 runs to 13 residues. Per germline, CDR1 LNHDA and CDR2 SQIVND (reference sequence). In DNA form, the CDR3 reads TGTGCCAGTAGTATGCAGGGGACAGATACGCAGTATTTT. It codes for CASSMQGTDTQYF.

The chain employs TRBV19 and TRBJ2-5; 8 bases align to TRBD1. V was clipped by 5 bases and J by 6 bases; unmatched bases: 11. This CDR3 has 15 residues. Germline values: CDR1 LNHDA, CDR2 SQIVND (reference sequence). The CDR3 region has the DNA TGTGCCAGTAGTCAAGACAGGGGAGGAGGAAAGACCCAGTACTTC. The encoded protein is CASSQDRGGGKTQYF.

This chain uses TRBV19 with TRBJ1-5, with TRBD1 identical over 10 bases. Germline lookup yields CDR1 LNHDA and CDR2 SQIVND (reference sequence). CDR3 length: 15 residues. V trimming: 5 bases; J trimming: 4 bases; junction bases outside the gene matches: 5. The DNA for the CDR3 is TGTGCCAGTAGTCGGGACAGGGGTTTTAATCAGCCCCAGCATTTT. Its protein is CASSRDRGFNQPQHF.

This clone was detected only a few times. The gene calls are TRBV5-4 and TRBJ2-7; 14 bases map to TRBD2. Unmatched junction bases numbered 10, after V lost 1 base and J lost 1 base. Germline-derived CDR1 and CDR2 are SGHNT and YYREEE (reference sequence). This CDR3 is built from 19 residues. The CDR3 coding sequence is TGTGCCAGCAGCTTGTGGAGTCCGGGACTAGCGGGAGAATCCTACGAGCAGTACTTC. Translated, it gives CASSLWSPGLAGESYEQYF.

The rearrangement joins TRBV28 to TRBJ1-3; 8 positions match TRBD1. The length of the CDR3 is 17 residues. Germline assignment: CDR1 MDHEN and CDR2 SYDVKM. V gave up 1 base and J gave up 0 bases; unmatched junction bases: 5. This CDR3 reads CASSLSTGASSGNTIYF. CDR3 nucleotide sequence: TGTGCCAGCAGTTTATCGACAGGGGCCTCCTCTGGAAACACCATATATTTT.

The V call is TRBV29-1, the J call TRBJ2-2; TRBD2 matches at 14 bases. Germline V gene lookup returns CDR1 SQVTM and CDR2 ANQGSEA. The CDR3 length is 15 residues. The V and J ends lost 5 bases and 6 bases, in that order; junction bases with no gene match: 5. The CDR3 loop reads CSVRLAGGPAGELFF. In DNA form, the CDR3 reads TGCAGCGTTCGACTAGCGGGAGGGCCTGCCGGGGAGCTGTTTTTT.

Only a few counts were recorded for this clone. The V call is TRBV7-2, the J call TRBJ1-6, with D hard to call. The CDR3 loop spans 13 amino acids. V gave up 2 bases and J gave up 8 bases, with 7 bases separating them. CDR1 is SGHTA, CDR2 FQGNSA, per germline. CDR3 bases: TGTGCCAGCAGCTTAAACTGGGATTCACCCCTCCACTTT. It yields the protein CASSLNWDSPLHF.

About this clone: It is unclear where the CDR3 begins or ends on the DNA, so no DNA is shown, and the CDR3 is as TCRdb lists it. The genes are TRBV3-1 (or the pseudogene TRBV3-2) and TRBJ2-5; the table assigns TRBD2, which was not confirmed against the DNA. Looked up from germline, CDR1 is LGHDT and CDR2 is YNNKEL (reference sequence). The CDR3 region is 16 residues in length, termini included. CDR3 protein: CAPRSGRASGKETQYF.

This clone appeared a few times. This chain uses TRBV6-5 with TRBJ1-2; 11 bases are a match to TRBD1. Germline V gene lookup returns CDR1 MNHEY and CDR2 SVGAGI. The CDR3 consists of 14 residues. V lost 5 bases and J lost 4; bases outside the gene matches: 3. The chain's CDR3 is CASSRTGGGYGYTF. CDR3 nucleotide sequence: TGTGCCAGCAGTAGGACAGGGGGCGGCTATGGCTACACCTTC.

The chain has TRBV18 and TRBJ2-7, with 11 nucleotides matching TRBD1. CDR1 is KGHSH and CDR2 is LQKENI in the germline V gene. V trimming: 3 bases; J trimming: 6 bases; junction bases outside the gene matches: 4. The CDR3 is made up of 14 amino acids. The CDR3: CASSPSGTGGEQYF. CDR3 nucleotides: TGTGCCAGCTCACCCTCCGGGACAGGGGGCGAGCAGTACTTC.

V is TRBV27 and J is TRBJ2-3; the D gene is possibly TRBD2 (6 bases). Germline assignment: CDR1 MNHEY and CDR2 SMNVEV (reference sequence). With 10 bases removed from V and 4 bases from J, the gap between germline ends came to 18 bases. The CDR3 is 14 amino acids. CDR3 nucleotides: TGTGCCACCGCGACTAGGACGGCAGCAGATACGCAGTATTTT. Its translation: CATATRTAADTQYF.

The rearrangement uses TRBV21-1 and TRBJ2-3; the table assigns TRBD2, which was not confirmed against the DNA. TRBV21-1 is assigned pseudogene status. This CDR3 contains 17 residues. The CDR3 protein is CASSKGGNGGARDTQYF. CDR3 nucleotide sequence: TGTGCCAGCAGCAAAGGGGGTAACGGGGGGGCGAGGGATACGCAGTATTTT.

The genes are TRBV25-1 and TRBJ2-7; tentative D call: TRBD2 (7 bases). The CDR3 length is 16 residues. V was pared by 1 base and J by 2 bases, with 15 bases between. Germline V gene lookup returns CDR1 MGHDK and CDR2 SYGVNS. CDR3 DNA: TGTGCCAGCAGTGAATTAAGAGGGGGGGCAACCTACGAGCAGTACTTC. This codes for CASSELRGGATYEQYF.

V and J are TRBV6-2 or TRBV6-3 and TRBJ2-1; TRBD1 or TRBD2 may be the D gene (5 bases each). Trimming took off 7 bases at V and 9 bases at J, with 19 bases between the two ends. The CDR3 spans 14 residues. Germline lookup yields CDR1 MNHEY and CDR2 SVGEGT. The CDR3 coding sequence is TGTGCCAGCACCCCGCCCGGGACCCAAGGTGAGCAGTTCTTC. Its translation is CASTPPGTQGEQFF.

The chain links TRBV7-2 to TRBJ1-4; unclear D gene. CDR3 length: 16 residues. Trimming stripped 1 base from V and 5 bases from J, with 14 bases between. Germline V gene sequence: CDR1 SGHTA, CDR2 FQGNSA. The CDR3 protein is CASSLDRTTPNEKLFF. Written as DNA, the CDR3 is TGTGCCAGCAGCTTAGACCGAACGACTCCAAATGAAAAACTGTTTTTT.

V gene TRBV5-8 combines with J gene TRBJ1-1, with D unclear. Per the germline V gene, CDR1 is SGHTS and CDR2 is YDEGEE. This CDR3 region has 11 residues. Trimming removed 7 bases at V and 6 bases at J, with 10 bases between. The CDR3 DNA reads as TGTGCCAGCGTTCCCTGGGCTGAAGCTTTCTTT. Protein: CASVPWAEAFF. The variable domain in full, with the rest retrieved from reference TRBV5-8 and TRBJ1-1, is EAGVTQSPTHLIKTRGQQATLRCSPISGHTSVYWYQQALGLGLQFLLWYDEGEERNRGNFPPRFSGRQFPNYSSELNVNALELEDSALYLCASVPWAEAFFGQGTRLTVV.

This chain links TRBV4-1 with TRBJ1-3; D is undetermined. Germline lookup yields CDR1 MGHRA and CDR2 YSYEKL. The CDR3 is 16 amino acids. Between the trimmed V and J ends, which lost 0 bases and 0 bases, there was a span of 9 bases. The CDR3, as DNA: TGCGCCAGCAGCCAAGAGGCGGCCCTCTCTGGAAACACCATATATTTT. Its protein is CASSQEAALSGNTIYF.

CDR3 protein: CASSSVSGSQTQYF. CDR3 nucleotide sequence: TGTGCCAGCAGTTCGGTTAGCGGGTCCCAGACCCAGTACTTC. This chain links TRBV2 with TRBJ2-5, with 7 bases aligning to TRBD2. Germline lookup yields CDR1 SNHLY and CDR2 FYNNEI. The CDR3 extends over 14 amino acids. Losses at the gene ends were 5 bases for V and 6 bases for J; bases not matched to a gene: 9. Full variable domain (rest looked up from reference TRBV2 and TRBJ2-5): EPEVTQTPSHQVTQMGQEVILRCVPISNHLYFYWYRQILGQKVEFLVSFYNNEISEKSEIFDDQFSVERPDGSNFTLKIRSTKLEDSAMYFCASSSVSGSQTQYFGPGTRLLVL.

This chain's CDR3 is CASSISGVTDTQYF. CDR3 bases: TGTGCCAGCTCAATCTCGGGAGTCACAGATACGCAGTATTTT. The rearrangement links TRBV18 to TRBJ2-3; D perhaps matches TRBD2 (6 bases). The germline gives CDR1 KGHSH, CDR2 LQKENI. V lost 5 bases, J lost 2 bases, and 11 bases lay in between. This CDR3 has 14 amino acids.

The chain couples TRBV3-1 (or the pseudogene TRBV3-2) to TRBJ1-1, with 12 bases lining up with TRBD1. Trimming cost V 2 bases and J 6 bases; bases outside gene matches: 7. From germline, CDR1 is LGHDT and CDR2 YNNKEL (reference sequence). This CDR3 region has 16 residues. CDR3 protein: CASSQRDRGLSAEAFF. The CDR3 nucleotides read TGTGCCAGCAGCCAAAGGGACAGGGGGCTTAGCGCTGAAGCTTTCTTT.

The gene calls are TRBV2 and TRBJ1-2; D remains unclear. V lost 7 bases to trimming and J lost 4 bases, with 16 bases between them. The CDR3 totals 14 residues. From germline, CDR1 is SNHLY and CDR2 FYNNEI. CDR3 loop: CASTLEESGYGYTF. As DNA, the CDR3 is TGTGCCAGCACTCTGGAGGAGAGTGGCTATGGCTACACCTTC.